What follows is one T cell receptor (beta chain) and its context. Its target is not known. Listed TCR primers and previously described methods were used for bulk TCR libraries. TCRdb used MiXCR to reprocess the PCR reads, holding one entry per CDR3 protein. Of about 500,000 distinct CDR3 sequences in the sample, about 25% are singletons; the top ten hold roughly 0.79%. The data derive from a study of molecular identifiers for immune sequencing clone quantification. Overall study results and limits: Clones with over 20 RNA copies captured over 97% of effector molecules but under 1% of naive ones.

The V and J ends lost 0 bases and 8 bases, in that order; junction bases with no gene match: 8. Germline V gives CDR1 LGHNA, CDR2 YSLEER. CDR3 size: 15 residues. The source is a human donor in good health. Some libraries in this study had Jurkat cell RNA spiked in. The J gene is TRBJ2-3, the V gene TRBV4-3; 7 nucleotides match TRBD1. Sequencing input: naive CD8+ T cells from blood, with Jurkat cell RNA spiked in. The subset denotes: FACS-sorted CD8+CD4-CCR7+CD45RA+ naive T cells. The CDR3 loop is CASSQDVTGVFTQYF. CDR3 bases: TGCGCCAGCAGCCAAGATGTCACAGGGGTTTTTACGCAGTATTTT.